This T cell receptor (beta chain) originates from a study of B cell selection in AIRE deficiency. General study findings and limits: Of around 3,700 shared Treg TCRbeta sequences, 30% to 40% were healthy-donor-only and 7% to 9.5% patient-only. Patient Tconv cells held 25% to 35% of Treg sequences shared by healthy donors.

The sorted conventional CD4 T cells were gated as CD4+CD127+. Of note for this clone: Its antigen remains unknown.

Assay: immunoSEQ multiplex PCR; the TCRdb copy retains only in-frame clones and omits some. The sample contains fewer than 30,000 clones, roughly 96% of which appear only once. Trimming took off 5 bases at V and 9 bases at J, with 13 bases between the two ends. The CDR3 has 13 amino acids. CDR1 is SNHLY, CDR2 FYNNEI, per germline. The TCR was taken from a human donor with AIRE deficiency. This sequence joins TRBV2 and TRBJ2-2; D is perhaps TRBD2 (7 bases). Sequencing was carried out using conventional CD4+ T cells sorted from PBMCs. CDR3 residues: CASSRGGSRELFF. The CDR3 DNA is TGTGCCAGCAGTAGGGGGGGGAGCCGGGAGCTGTTTTTT.